This record concerns one T cell receptor (beta chain) sequence. What it binds is not known. The sample originates from a study of response to subunit inactivated influenza vaccine. Each CDR3 protein gets one entry after TCRdb re-called the RT-PCR reads with MiXCR. This sample has 650,000 to 800,000 distinct CDR3 sequences; roughly 18% occur once, and the top ten carry roughly 10%. Trimming cost V 6 bases and J 0 bases, with 21 bases left between them. The CDR3 is 16 amino acids. The V gene's germline CDR1 is DFQATT and CDR2 SNEGSKA (reference sequence). General observations from the study: T cells newly recruited by each seasonal influenza vaccination are few, the authors suggested.

V and J are TRBV20-1 and TRBJ2-7, with D perhaps matching TRBD2 (6 bases). The material sequenced was PBMCs from blood, taken more than 4 days after vaccination. The TCR was taken from a man between 45 and 60 years old who received an inactivated influenza vaccine. CDR3 amino acids: CSAVEGGTWSSYEQYF. In DNA, the CDR3 is TGCAGTGCAGTGGAGGGAGGAACCTGGAGCTCCTACGAGCAGTACTTC.